Described below is a single TCR beta chain sequence and its context. Antigen specificity is unknown. The data derive from a study of blood T cells in healthy people across ages. A second about 6 to 12 cycle PCR used barcoded and J-beta primers. Per sample, CDR3-containing paired-end reads numbered at least 3 million. TCRdb re-analysed the 5' RACE reads in MiXCR, keeping a single row per CDR3 protein. Of 1.5 million to 2 million distinct CDR3 sequences in the sample, 28% were seen once. Overall study results and limits: The recorded TCR beta diversity per million T cells decreased in a roughly linear manner with age.

Every donor contributed approximately 10 milliliters of peripheral blood by blood draw. This receptor was obtained from a woman in her 30s in good health. The specimen sequenced was blood.

The CDR3 nucleotides are TGTGCCAGCAGTTCCGGGACAGGGATTGAGCAGTTCTTC. Its translation is CASSSGTGIEQFF. The chain has TRBV2 and TRBJ2-1; 9 nucleotides agree with TRBD1. The CDR3 has 13 amino acids. Trimming removed 5 bases from V and 9 bases from J; junction bases left unmatched: 5. Germline loops: CDR1 SNHLY, CDR2 FYNNEI.